The rows below give T cell receptor beta chains drawn from one sample of a study of long-term antiretroviral therapy in people with HIV. Produced via immunoSEQ multiplex PCR; TCRdb's table is partial and in-frame only. Here the sample spans around 20,000 clones, about 78% being singletons. This material consisted of unsorted PBMCs, taken 0.3 years after starting antiretroviral therapy. These receptors originate from a woman in her forties or fifties with HIV. Both conserved end residues are part of each CDR3. Each record gives: clone size, V gene, J gene, D gene, CDR3 DNA, CDR3 protein. A D gene is named only where the DNA matches it firmly. Clone size is stated in some rows and not others, as once, few, many or a class when expanded.

clone_size: .; v_call: TRBV28; j_call: TRBJ1-3; d_call: TRBD1; cdr3_nt: TGTGCCAGCGGATTGACACAGGGGACACGCTCTGGAAACACCATATATTTT; cdr3_aa: CASGLTQGTRSGNTIYF
clone_size: few; v_call: TRBV5-6; j_call: TRBJ1-5; d_call: .; cdr3_nt: TGTGCCAGCAGCTCCGGAGGGGACGCTCAGCCCCAGCATTTT; cdr3_aa: CASSSGGDAQPQHF
clone_size: .; v_call: TRBV30; j_call: TRBJ2-3; d_call: .; cdr3_nt: TGTGCCTGGAGTGTGGGGGGGCTAGCTGGGACAGATACGCAGTATTTT; cdr3_aa: CAWSVGGLAGTDTQYF
clone_size: .; v_call: TRBV5-4; j_call: TRBJ1-1; d_call: .; cdr3_nt: TGTGCCAGCGGATTGAACACTGAAGCTTTCTTT; cdr3_aa: CASGLNTEAFF
clone_size: few; v_call: TRBV30; j_call: TRBJ1-6; d_call: .; cdr3_nt: TGTGCCTGGAGATCACAGGTTTCACCCCTCCACTTT; cdr3_aa: CAWRSQVSPLHF
clone_size: .; v_call: TRBV19; j_call: TRBJ2-6; d_call: .; cdr3_nt: TGTGCCAGTAGTACCGAGCTGCGGGTTTCTGGGGCCAACGTCCTGACTTTC; cdr3_aa: CASSTELRVSGANVLTF
clone_size: once; v_call: TRBV5-8; j_call: TRBJ2-2; d_call: .; cdr3_nt: TGTGCCAGCAGCTTGGACAGGGCTATCGGGGAGCTGTTTTTT; cdr3_aa: CASSLDRAIGELFF
clone_size: once; v_call: TRBV30; j_call: TRBJ1-5; d_call: .; cdr3_nt: TGTGCCTGGAACGACGGGTTAGTTAATCAGCCCCAGCATTTT; cdr3_aa: CAWNDGLVNQPQHF
clone_size: few; v_call: TRBV5-1; j_call: TRBJ2-5; d_call: .; cdr3_nt: TGCGCCAGCAGCTTGGTCGGCGGGGAGGTCCAGTACTTC; cdr3_aa: CASSLVGGEVQYF
clone_size: .; v_call: TRBV11-2; j_call: TRBJ2-5; d_call: TRBD2; cdr3_nt: TGTGCCAGCACCAGACTAGCGGGGGGCCAAGAGACCCAGTACTTC; cdr3_aa: CASTRLAGGQETQYF
clone_size: .; v_call: TRBV7-3; j_call: TRBJ2-3; d_call: TRBD2; cdr3_nt: TGTGCCAGCAGCTCCCTAGCGGGGGAGAGGGATACGCAGTATTTT; cdr3_aa: CASSSLAGERDTQYF
clone_size: .; v_call: TRBV7-9; j_call: TRBJ2-3; d_call: TRBD2; cdr3_nt: TGTGCCAGCAGTGCCGCAGCGGGGGGCACAGATACGCAGTATTTT; cdr3_aa: CASSAAAGGTDTQYF
clone_size: once; v_call: TRBV13; j_call: TRBJ1-1; d_call: TRBD1; cdr3_nt: TGTGCCAGCACCCTAACAGGGGCTGAAGCTTTCTTT; cdr3_aa: CASTLTGAEAFF
clone_size: .; v_call: TRBV15; j_call: TRBJ2-7; d_call: .; cdr3_nt: TGTGCCACCAGCAGAGGATTTCAGGGCCCCTACGAGCAGTACTTC; cdr3_aa: CATSRGFQGPYEQYF
clone_size: .; v_call: TRBV7-9; j_call: TRBJ2-2; d_call: .; cdr3_nt: TGTGCCAGCTCGGCCGGGGAGCTGTTTTTT; cdr3_aa: CASSAGELFF
clone_size: .; v_call: TRBV11-2; j_call: TRBJ2-2; d_call: TRBD1; cdr3_nt: TGTGCCAGCAGCTTAAATAGGGGGCAGGGCGGGGAGCTGTTTTTT; cdr3_aa: CASSLNRGQGGELFF
clone_size: .; v_call: TRBV5-1; j_call: TRBJ2-5; d_call: .; cdr3_nt: TGCGCCAGCAGCTTGGGAGGGAGGGAGACCCAGTACTTC; cdr3_aa: CASSLGGRETQYF
clone_size: .; v_call: TRBV5-5; j_call: TRBJ1-3; d_call: .; cdr3_nt: TGTGCCAGCAGCTCCTCGGAGGTCGGGTATGGAAACACCATATATTTT; cdr3_aa: CASSSSEVGYGNTIYF
clone_size: .; v_call: TRBV2; j_call: TRBJ2-1; d_call: TRBD1; cdr3_nt: TGTGCCAGCAGCGGACAGGGCTTCGATGAGCAGTTCTTC; cdr3_aa: CASSGQGFDEQFF
clone_size: few; v_call: TRBV11-2; j_call: TRBJ2-7; d_call: .; cdr3_nt: TGTGCCAGCAGCCCTCCAGGACTGGCCTACGAGCAGTACTTC; cdr3_aa: CASSPPGLAYEQYF
clone_size: once; v_call: TRBV7-9; j_call: TRBJ2-3; d_call: TRBD2; cdr3_nt: TGTGCCAGCAGCCCCGGGACTAGCGGAAGCACAGATACGCAGTATTTT; cdr3_aa: CASSPGTSGSTDTQYF
clone_size: .; v_call: TRBV6-1; j_call: TRBJ1-6; d_call: .; cdr3_nt: TGTGCCAGCAGTGGGCGTAATTCACCCCTCCACTTT; cdr3_aa: CASSGRNSPLHF
clone_size: .; v_call: TRBV27; j_call: TRBJ1-6; d_call: .; cdr3_nt: TGTGCCAGCACTCAATGGGGGTTTGGTAATTCACCCCTCCACTTT; cdr3_aa: CASTQWGFGNSPLHF
clone_size: .; v_call: TRBV27; j_call: TRBJ2-1; d_call: .; cdr3_nt: TGTGCCAGCAGTTTCCTAGCTGGCGAGCAGTTCTTC; cdr3_aa: CASSFLAGEQFF
clone_size: .; v_call: TRBV10-3; j_call: TRBJ2-3; d_call: .; cdr3_nt: TGTGCCATCAGTGTTGGCGGGCAAGGGACAGATACGCAGTATTTT; cdr3_aa: CAISVGGQGTDTQYF
clone_size: once; v_call: TRBV25-1; j_call: TRBJ2-1; d_call: .; cdr3_nt: TGTGCCAGCAGTGACAGGGGATTCACTAATGAGCAGTTCTTC; cdr3_aa: CASSDRGFTNEQFF
clone_size: .; v_call: TRBV19; j_call: TRBJ1-5; d_call: .; cdr3_nt: TGTGCCAGCAAGCTCGCCAGGACGGCGAATCAGCCCCAGCATTTT; cdr3_aa: CASKLARTANQPQHF
clone_size: .; v_call: TRBV18; j_call: TRBJ2-5; d_call: .; cdr3_nt: TGTGCCAGCTCGCGGGACTCGACACAAGAGACCCAGTACTTC; cdr3_aa: CASSRDSTQETQYF
clone_size: .; v_call: TRBV5-1; j_call: TRBJ2-1; d_call: TRBD2; cdr3_nt: TGCGCCAGCAGCGTTCTAGCGGGGGGTTACAATGAGCAGTTCTTC; cdr3_aa: CASSVLAGGYNEQFF
clone_size: .; v_call: TRBV6-1; j_call: TRBJ1-2; d_call: .; cdr3_nt: TGTGCCAGCAGTCGGGCCGCTAACTATGGCTACACCTTC; cdr3_aa: CASSRAANYGYTF
clone_size: .; v_call: TRBV21-1; j_call: TRBJ1-5; d_call: .; cdr3_nt: TGTGCCAGCAGTTACAGGGGTTGCAATCAGCCCCAGCATTTT; cdr3_aa: CASSYRGCNQPQHF
clone_size: .; v_call: TRBV11-3; j_call: TRBJ1-1; d_call: .; cdr3_nt: TGTGCCAGCAGCTTGGGAGAGAACACTGAAGCTTTCTTT; cdr3_aa: CASSLGENTEAFF
clone_size: once; v_call: TRBV7-7; j_call: TRBJ2-3; d_call: TRBD1; cdr3_nt: TGTGCCAGCAGCCCTACAGGGGGCAGAGATACGCAGTATTTT; cdr3_aa: CASSPTGGRDTQYF
clone_size: .; v_call: TRBV27; j_call: TRBJ2-7; d_call: .; cdr3_nt: TGTGCCAGCAGTTTATCGCAGAGCTCCTACGAGCAGTACTTC; cdr3_aa: CASSLSQSSYEQYF
clone_size: once; v_call: TRBV18; j_call: TRBJ1-1; d_call: .; cdr3_nt: TGTGCCAGCTCACCCTATGTTTTAGACAGGAACACTGAAGCTTTCTTT; cdr3_aa: CASSPYVLDRNTEAFF